This TCR beta chain was sequenced during a study of CD8+CD57+ T cells in acquired aplastic anemia. This clonotype was counted ten times or more. Sequencing involved patients with CD8+CD57+ cell expansion previously shown by flow cytometry. By the time of blood sampling, patients had still received no therapy. The TCR beta profiling, which covered VDJ combination and CDR3 sequence, was carried out using genomic DNA as the template. TCRdb called the reads again in MiXCR, with one record for every CDR3 protein. The table lists 200,000 to 300,000 distinct CDR3 sequences, around half of them singletons. CDR3 length: 16 amino acids. With 7 bases removed from V and 8 bases from J, the gap between germline ends came to 24 bases. CDR1 is SGHVS, CDR2 FQNEAQ, per germline.

The sequenced material came from sorted CD4+, CD8+, or CD8+CD57+ T cells (not recorded which) from PBMCs. V is TRBV7-8 and J is TRBJ2-1; tentatively, D is TRBD1 or TRBD2 (7 bases each). The TCR comes from a human donor with aplastic anemia. In DNA form, the CDR3 reads TGTGCCAGCACTCTCATGGGAGGGGGCGCGTTGGATGAGCAGTTCTTC. Its protein product is CASTLMGGGALDEQFF.